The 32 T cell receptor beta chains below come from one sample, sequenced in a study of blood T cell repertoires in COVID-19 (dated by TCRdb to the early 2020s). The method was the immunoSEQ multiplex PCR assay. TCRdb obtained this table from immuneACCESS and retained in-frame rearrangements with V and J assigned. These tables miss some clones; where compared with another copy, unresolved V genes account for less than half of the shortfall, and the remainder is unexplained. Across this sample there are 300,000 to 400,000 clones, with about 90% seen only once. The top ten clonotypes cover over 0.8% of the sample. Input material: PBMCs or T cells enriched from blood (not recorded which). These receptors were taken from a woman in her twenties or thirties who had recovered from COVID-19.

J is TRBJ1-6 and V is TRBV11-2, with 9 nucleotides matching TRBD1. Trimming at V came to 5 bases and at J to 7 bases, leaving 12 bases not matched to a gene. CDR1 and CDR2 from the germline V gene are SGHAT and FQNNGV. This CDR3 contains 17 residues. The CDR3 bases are TGTGCCAGCAGCCCAGGGACAGGGAAGGCGCGGAATTCACCCCTCCACTTT. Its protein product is CASSPGTGKARNSPLHF.

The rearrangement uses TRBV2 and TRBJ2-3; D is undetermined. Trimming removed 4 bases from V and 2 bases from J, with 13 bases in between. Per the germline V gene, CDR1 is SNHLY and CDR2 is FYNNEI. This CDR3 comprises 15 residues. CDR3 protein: CASSARSGFTDTQYF. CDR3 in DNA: TGTGCCAGCAGTGCCCGCTCCGGGTTCACAGATACGCAGTATTTT.

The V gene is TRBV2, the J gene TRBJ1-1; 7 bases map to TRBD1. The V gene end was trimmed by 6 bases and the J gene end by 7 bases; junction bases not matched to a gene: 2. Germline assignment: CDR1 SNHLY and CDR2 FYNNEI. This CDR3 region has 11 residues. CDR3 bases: TGTGCCAGCAGGACAGGGTTTGAAGCTTTCTTT. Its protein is CASRTGFEAFF.

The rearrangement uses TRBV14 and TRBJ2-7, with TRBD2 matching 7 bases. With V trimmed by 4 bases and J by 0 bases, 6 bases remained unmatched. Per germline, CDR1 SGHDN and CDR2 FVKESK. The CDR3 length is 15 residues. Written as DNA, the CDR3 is TGTGCCAGCAGCCCTCCTCCGGGGGGCTCCTACGAGCAGTACTTC. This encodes CASSPPPGGSYEQYF. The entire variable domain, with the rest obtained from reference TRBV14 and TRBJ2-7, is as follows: EAGVTQFPSHSVIEKGQTVTLRCDPISGHDNLYWYRRVMGKEIKFLLHFVKESKQDESGMPNNRFLAERTGGTYSTLKVQPAELEDSGVYFCASSPPPGGSYEQYFGPGTRLTVT.

This CDR3 reads CASSLDPTNEKLFF. CDR3 DNA sequence: TGTGCCAGCAGCTTAGACCCGACTAATGAAAAACTGTTTTTT. J is TRBJ1-4 and V is TRBV11-2; no clear D gene. V was shortened by 0 bases and J by 2 bases, with 4 bases between the two germline ends. This CDR3 region has 14 residues. Germline V lookup: CDR1 SGHAT, CDR2 FQNNGV.

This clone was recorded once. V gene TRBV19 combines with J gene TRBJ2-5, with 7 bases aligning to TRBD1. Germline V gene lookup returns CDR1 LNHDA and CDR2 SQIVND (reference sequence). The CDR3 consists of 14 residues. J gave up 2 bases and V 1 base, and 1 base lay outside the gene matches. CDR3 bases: TGTGCCAGTAGTATAGCAGGGGGACAAGAGACCCAGTACTTC. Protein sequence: CASSIAGGQETQYF.

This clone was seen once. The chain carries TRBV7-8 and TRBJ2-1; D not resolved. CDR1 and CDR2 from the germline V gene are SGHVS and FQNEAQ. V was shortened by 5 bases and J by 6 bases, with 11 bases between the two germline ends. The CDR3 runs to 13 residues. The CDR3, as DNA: TGTGCCAGCAGCCCAATACGAGCCAATGAGCAGTTCTTC. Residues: CASSPIRANEQFF.

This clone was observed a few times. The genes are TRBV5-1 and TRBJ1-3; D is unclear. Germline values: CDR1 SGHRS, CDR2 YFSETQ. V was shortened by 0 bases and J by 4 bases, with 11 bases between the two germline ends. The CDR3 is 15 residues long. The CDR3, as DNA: TGCGCCAGCAGCTTGGTTTCCGGGTCCGGAAACACCATATATTTT. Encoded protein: CASSLVSGSGNTIYF.

The CDR3 region has the DNA TGTGCCAGCAGCTCCGTTGGGACAGCTGGAAACACCATATATTTT. Its protein product is CASSSVGTAGNTIYF. The V call is TRBV11-2, the J call TRBJ1-3, with 7 nucleotides matching TRBD1. V lost 4 bases, J lost 2 bases, and 5 bases stayed unmatched. Germline assignment: CDR1 SGHAT and CDR2 FQNNGV. CDR3 length equals 15 residues.

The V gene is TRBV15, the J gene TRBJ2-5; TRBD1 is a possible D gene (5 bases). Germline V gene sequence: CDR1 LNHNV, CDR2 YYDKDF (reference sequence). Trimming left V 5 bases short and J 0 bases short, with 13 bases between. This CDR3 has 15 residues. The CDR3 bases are TGTGCCACCAGCGGATTAGGACACTACCAAGAGACCCAGTACTTC. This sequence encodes CATSGLGHYQETQYF.

The CDR3 nucleotides are TGTGCCAGTAGTATAGGCCGCAGGGGGCTTTCCGGGGCCAACGTCCTGACTTTC. This encodes CASSIGRRGLSGANVLTF. The rearrangement links TRBV19 to TRBJ2-6, with 8 nucleotides matching TRBD1. The CDR3 runs 18 residues. Trimming cost V 1 base and J 4 bases; bases outside gene matches: 9. CDR1 is LNHDA and CDR2 is SQIVND in the germline V gene (reference sequence). The full variable domain, rest sourced from reference TRBV19 and TRBJ2-6, is DGGITQSPKYLFRKEGQNVTLSCEQNLNHDAMYWYRQDPGQGLRLIYYSQIVNDFQKGDIAEGYSVSREKKESFPLTVTSAQKNPTAFYLCASSIGRRGLSGANVLTFGAGSRLTVL.

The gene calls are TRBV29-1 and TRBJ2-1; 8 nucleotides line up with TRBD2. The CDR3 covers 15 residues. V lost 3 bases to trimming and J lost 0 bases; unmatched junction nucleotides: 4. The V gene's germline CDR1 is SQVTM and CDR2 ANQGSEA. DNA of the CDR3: TGCAGCGTTGAGATACTAGCGGTCTCCTACAATGAGCAGTTCTTC. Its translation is CSVEILAVSYNEQFF.

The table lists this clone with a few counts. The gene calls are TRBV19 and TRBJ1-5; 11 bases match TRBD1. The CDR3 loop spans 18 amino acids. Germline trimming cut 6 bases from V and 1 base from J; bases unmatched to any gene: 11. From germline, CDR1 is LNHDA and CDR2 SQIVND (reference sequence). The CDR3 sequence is CASRGDRGSIMSNQPQHF. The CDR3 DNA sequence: TGTGCCAGTAGAGGGGACAGGGGGTCTATAATGAGCAATCAGCCCCAGCATTTT. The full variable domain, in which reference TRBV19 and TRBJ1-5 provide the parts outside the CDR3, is DGGITQSPKYLFRKEGQNVTLSCEQNLNHDAMYWYRQDPGQGLRLIYYSQIVNDFQKGDIAEGYSVSREKKESFPLTVTSAQKNPTAFYLCASRGDRGSIMSNQPQHFGDGTRLSIL.

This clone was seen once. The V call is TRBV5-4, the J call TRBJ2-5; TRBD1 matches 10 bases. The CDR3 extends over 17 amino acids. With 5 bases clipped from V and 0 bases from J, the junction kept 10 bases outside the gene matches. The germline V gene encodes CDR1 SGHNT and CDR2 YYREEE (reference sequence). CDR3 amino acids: CASRSGTGVIHQETQYF. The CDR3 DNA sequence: TGTGCCAGCAGATCCGGGACAGGGGTAATCCACCAAGAGACCCAGTACTTC.

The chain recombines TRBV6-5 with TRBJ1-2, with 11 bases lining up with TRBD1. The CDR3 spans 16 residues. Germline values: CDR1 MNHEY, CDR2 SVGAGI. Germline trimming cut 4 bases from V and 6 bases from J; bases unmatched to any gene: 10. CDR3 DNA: TGTGCCAGCAGTTTCCTTGGACAGGGGGCGGTTGATGGCTACACCTTC. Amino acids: CASSFLGQGAVDGYTF.

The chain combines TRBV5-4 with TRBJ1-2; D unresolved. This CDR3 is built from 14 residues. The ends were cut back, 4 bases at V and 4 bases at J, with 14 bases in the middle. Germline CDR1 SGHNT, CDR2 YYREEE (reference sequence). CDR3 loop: CASSRDPEPYGYTF. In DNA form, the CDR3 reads TGTGCCAGCAGCCGTGACCCGGAGCCCTATGGCTACACCTTC. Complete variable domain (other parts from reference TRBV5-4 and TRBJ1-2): ETGVTQSPTHLIKTRGQQVTLRCSSQSGHNTVSWYQQALGQGPQFIFQYYREEENGRGNFPPRFSGLQFPNYSSELNVNALELDDSALYLCASSRDPEPYGYTFGSGTRLTVV.

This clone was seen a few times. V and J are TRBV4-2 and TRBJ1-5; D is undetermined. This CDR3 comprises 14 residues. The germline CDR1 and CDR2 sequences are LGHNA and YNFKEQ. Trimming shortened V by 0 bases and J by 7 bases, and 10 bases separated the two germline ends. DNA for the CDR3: TGTGCCAGCAGCCAAGACGGGAAGGACCAGCCCCAGCATTTT. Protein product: CASSQDGKDQPQHF.

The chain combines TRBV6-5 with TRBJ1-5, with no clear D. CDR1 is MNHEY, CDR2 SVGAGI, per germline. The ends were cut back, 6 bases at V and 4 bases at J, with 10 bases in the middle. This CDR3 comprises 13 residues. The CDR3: CASRAGVNQPQHF. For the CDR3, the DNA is TGTGCCAGCAGAGCGGGCGTTAATCAGCCCCAGCATTTT.

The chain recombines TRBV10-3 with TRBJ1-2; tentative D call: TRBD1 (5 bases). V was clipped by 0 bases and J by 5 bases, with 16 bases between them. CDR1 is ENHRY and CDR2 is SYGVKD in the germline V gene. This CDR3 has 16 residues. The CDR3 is CAISESIAQGGYGYTF. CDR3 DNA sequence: TGTGCCATCAGTGAGTCGATAGCCCAGGGAGGTTATGGCTACACCTTC.

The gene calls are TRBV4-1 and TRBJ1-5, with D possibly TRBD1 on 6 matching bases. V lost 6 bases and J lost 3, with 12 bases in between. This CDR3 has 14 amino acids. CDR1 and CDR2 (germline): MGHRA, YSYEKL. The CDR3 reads CASRPDRNNQPQHF. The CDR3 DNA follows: TGCGCCAGCAGACCTGACAGGAACAATCAGCCCCAGCATTTT.

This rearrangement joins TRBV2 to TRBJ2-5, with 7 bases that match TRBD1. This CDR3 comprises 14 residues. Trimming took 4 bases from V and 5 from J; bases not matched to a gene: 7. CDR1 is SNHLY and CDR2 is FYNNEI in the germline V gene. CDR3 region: CASSGLGGLETQYF. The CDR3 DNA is TGTGCCAGCAGTGGTTTAGGGGGCTTGGAGACCCAGTACTTC.

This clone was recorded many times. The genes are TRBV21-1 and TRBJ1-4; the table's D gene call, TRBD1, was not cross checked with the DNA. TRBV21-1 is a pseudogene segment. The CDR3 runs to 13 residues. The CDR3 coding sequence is TGTGCCTCGCCGGGACAGGTTAATGAAAAACTGTTTTTT. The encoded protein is CASPGQVNEKLFF.

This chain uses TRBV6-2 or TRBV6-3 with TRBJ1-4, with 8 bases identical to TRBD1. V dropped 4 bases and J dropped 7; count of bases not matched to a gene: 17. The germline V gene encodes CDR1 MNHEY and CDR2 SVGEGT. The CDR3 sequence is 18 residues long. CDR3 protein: CASSSTPHRTGWIEKLFF. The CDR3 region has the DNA TGTGCCAGCAGTTCCACCCCTCATCGGACAGGGTGGATTGAAAAACTGTTTTTT.

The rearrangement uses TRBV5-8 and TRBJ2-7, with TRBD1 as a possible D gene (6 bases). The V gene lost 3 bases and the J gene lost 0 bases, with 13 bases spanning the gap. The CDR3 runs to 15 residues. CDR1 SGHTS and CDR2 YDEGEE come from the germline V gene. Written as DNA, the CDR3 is TGTGCCAGCAGCTCGGACAGACTGAGCTCCTACGAGCAGTACTTC. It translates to CASSSDRLSSYEQYF.

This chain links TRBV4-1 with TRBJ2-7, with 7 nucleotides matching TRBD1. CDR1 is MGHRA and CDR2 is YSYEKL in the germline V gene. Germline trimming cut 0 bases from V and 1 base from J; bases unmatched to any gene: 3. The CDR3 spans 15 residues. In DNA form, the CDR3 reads TGCGCCAGCAGCCAAGAGAGGGGGCCGTCCTACGAGCAGTACTTC. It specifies CASSQERGPSYEQYF.

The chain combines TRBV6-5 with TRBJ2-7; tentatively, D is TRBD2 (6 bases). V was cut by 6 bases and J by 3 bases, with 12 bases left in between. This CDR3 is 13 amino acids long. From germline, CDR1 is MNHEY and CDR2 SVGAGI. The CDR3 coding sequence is TGTGCCAGCAGGGGGGGTGAACGCTACGAGCAGTACTTC. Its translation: CASRGGERYEQYF.

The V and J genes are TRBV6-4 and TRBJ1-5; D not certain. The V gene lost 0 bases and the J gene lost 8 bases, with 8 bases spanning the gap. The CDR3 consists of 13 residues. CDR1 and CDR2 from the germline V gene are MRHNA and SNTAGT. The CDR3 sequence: CASSDSWGEPQHF. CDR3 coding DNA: TGTGCCAGCAGTGACTCTTGGGGAGAGCCCCAGCATTTT.

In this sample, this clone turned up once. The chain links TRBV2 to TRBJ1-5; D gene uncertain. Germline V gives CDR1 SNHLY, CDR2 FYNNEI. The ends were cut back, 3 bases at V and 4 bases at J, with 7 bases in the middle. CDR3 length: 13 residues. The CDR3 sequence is CASSDTPNQPQHF. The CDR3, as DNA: TGTGCCAGCAGTGATACACCTAATCAGCCCCAGCATTTT.

CDR3 loop: CATSGGGNEQFF. The CDR3 coding sequence is TGTGCCACCAGTGGGGGGGGGAACGAGCAGTTCTTC. The chain couples TRBV24-1 to TRBJ2-1, with 7 bases identical to TRBD2. The CDR3 is 12 residues long. CDR1 and CDR2 from the germline V gene are KGHDR and SFDVKD. The ends lost 5 bases at V and 10 bases at J; junction bases unmatched: 4.

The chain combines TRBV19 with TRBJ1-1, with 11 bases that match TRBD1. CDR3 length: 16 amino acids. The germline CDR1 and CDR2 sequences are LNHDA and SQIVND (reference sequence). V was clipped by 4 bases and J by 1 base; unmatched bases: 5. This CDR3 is CASSTGQGAWNTEAFF. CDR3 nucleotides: TGTGCCAGTAGTACAGGACAGGGGGCGTGGAACACTGAAGCTTTCTTT.

The CDR3 sequence is CASIGTQINTEAFF. CDR3 nucleotide sequence: TGTGCCAGCATTGGGACACAAATAAACACTGAAGCTTTCTTT. The genes are TRBV5-6 and TRBJ1-1; weak D call: TRBD1 (6 bases). Trimming cost V 6 bases and J 2 bases, with 14 bases left between them. The CDR3 spans 14 residues. The V gene's germline CDR1 is SGHDT and CDR2 YYEEEE.

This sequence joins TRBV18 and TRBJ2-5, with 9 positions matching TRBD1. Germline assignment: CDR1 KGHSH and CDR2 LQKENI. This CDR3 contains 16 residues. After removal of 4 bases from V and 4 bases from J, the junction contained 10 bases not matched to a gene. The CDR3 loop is CASSQSGQGSGETQYF. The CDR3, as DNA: TGTGCCAGCTCACAATCAGGACAGGGGTCGGGAGAGACCCAGTACTTC.